This T cell receptor (beta chain) was found in a study of identical twins. The study, taken as a whole, reports: Less excess twin sharing appeared in beta out-of-frame sequences. Out-of-frame TCR alpha sharing in monozygotic twins exceeded recombination model predictions.

With no exceptions, donors were healthy Caucasians. Germline lookup yields CDR1 MNHEY and CDR2 SVGAGI. V dropped 2 bases and J dropped 7; count of bases not matched to a gene: 6. CDR3 length: 14 amino acids. TCRdb used MiXCR to reprocess the 5' RACE reads, holding one entry per CDR3 protein. Among 200,000 to 250,000 distinct CDR3 sequences listed, 7.5% were seen once. This clonotype was detected a few times. Its antigen is as yet unknown. Another study also made use of these data, one on yellow fever vaccine responses in identical twins.

The clonotype comes from a woman younger than 30 in good health. The chain recombines TRBV6-5 with TRBJ1-2, with TRBD1 matching 8 bases. Sample: memory (CD45RO+) T cells sorted from blood. The CDR3 loop reads CASSYRQGSSGYTF. The CDR3 DNA reads TGTGCCAGCAGTTACCGACAGGGGAGCAGTGGCTACACCTTC.